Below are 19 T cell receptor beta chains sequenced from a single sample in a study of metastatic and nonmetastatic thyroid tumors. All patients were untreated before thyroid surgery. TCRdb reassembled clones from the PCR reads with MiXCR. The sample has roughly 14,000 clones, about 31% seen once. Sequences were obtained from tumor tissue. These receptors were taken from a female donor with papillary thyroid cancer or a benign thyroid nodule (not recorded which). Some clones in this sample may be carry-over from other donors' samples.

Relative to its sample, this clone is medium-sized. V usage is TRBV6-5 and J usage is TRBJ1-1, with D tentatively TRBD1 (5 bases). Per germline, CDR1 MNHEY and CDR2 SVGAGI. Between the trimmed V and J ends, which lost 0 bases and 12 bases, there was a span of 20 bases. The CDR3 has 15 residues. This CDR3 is CASSYSLGERYLTFF. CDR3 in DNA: TGTGCCAGCAGTTACTCTCTAGGGGAAAGGTATCTAACTTTCTTT.

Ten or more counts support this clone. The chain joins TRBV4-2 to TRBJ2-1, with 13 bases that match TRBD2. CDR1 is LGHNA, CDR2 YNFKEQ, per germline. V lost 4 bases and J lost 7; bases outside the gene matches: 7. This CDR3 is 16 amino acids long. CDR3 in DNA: TGTGCCAGCAGCCGAATAACTAGCGGGGGGGGTAATGAGCAGTTCTTC. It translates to CASSRITSGGGNEQFF.

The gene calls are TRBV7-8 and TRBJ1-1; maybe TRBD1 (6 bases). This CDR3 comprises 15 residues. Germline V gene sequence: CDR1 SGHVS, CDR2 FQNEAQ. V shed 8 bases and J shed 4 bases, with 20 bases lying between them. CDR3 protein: CASGGQGSRSTEAFF. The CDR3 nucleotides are TGTGCCAGCGGGGGGCAGGGGTCGAGGAGCACTGAAGCTTTCTTT.

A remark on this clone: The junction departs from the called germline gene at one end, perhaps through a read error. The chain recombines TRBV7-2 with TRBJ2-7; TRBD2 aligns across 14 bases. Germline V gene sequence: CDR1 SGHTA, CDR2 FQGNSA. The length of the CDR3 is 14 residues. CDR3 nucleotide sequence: TGTGCCAGCAGCCCCGGGACTAGCGGGAGCTGGGAAGTCTTC. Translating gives CASSPGTSGSWEVF.

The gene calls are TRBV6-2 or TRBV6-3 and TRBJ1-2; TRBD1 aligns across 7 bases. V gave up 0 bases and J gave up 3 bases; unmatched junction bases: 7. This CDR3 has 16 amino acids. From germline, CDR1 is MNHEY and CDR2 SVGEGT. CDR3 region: CASSYSPGTADYGYTF. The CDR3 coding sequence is TGTGCCAGCAGTTACTCACCCGGGACAGCTGACTATGGCTACACCTTC.

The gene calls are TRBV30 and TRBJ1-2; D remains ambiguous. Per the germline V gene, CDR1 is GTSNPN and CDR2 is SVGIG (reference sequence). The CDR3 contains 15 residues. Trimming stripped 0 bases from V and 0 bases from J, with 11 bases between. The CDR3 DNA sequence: TGTGCCTGGAGTGTACGACCGATAGCTAACTATGGCTACACCTTC. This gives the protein CAWSVRPIANYGYTF. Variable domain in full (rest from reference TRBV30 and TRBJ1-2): SQTIHQWPATLVQPVGSPLSLECTVEGTSNPNLYWYRQAAGRGLQLLFYSVGIGQISSEVPQNLSASRPQDRQFILSSKKLLLSDSGFYLCAWSVRPIANYGYTFGSGTRLTVV.

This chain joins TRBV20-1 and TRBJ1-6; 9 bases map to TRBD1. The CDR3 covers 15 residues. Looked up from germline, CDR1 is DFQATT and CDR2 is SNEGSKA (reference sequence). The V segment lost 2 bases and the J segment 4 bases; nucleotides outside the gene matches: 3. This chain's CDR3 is CSARPGQGYNSPLHF. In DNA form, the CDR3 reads TGCAGTGCTAGACCGGGACAGGGTTATAATTCACCCCTCCACTTT.

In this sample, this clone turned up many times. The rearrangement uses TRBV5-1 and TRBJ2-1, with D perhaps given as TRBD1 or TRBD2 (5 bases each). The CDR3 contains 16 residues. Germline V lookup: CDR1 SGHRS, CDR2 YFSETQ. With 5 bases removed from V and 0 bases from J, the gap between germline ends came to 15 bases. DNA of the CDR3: TGCGCCAGCAGACCTGTGAAGGGGACCTCCTACAATGAGCAGTTCTTC. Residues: CASRPVKGTSYNEQFF.

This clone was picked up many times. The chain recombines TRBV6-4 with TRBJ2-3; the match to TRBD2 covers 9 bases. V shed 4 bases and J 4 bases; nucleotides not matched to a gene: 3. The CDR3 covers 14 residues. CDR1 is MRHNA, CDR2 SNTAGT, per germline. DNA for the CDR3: TGTGCCAGCAGTGTAGCGGGGGAAGCAGATACGCAGTATTTT. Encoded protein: CASSVAGEADTQYF.

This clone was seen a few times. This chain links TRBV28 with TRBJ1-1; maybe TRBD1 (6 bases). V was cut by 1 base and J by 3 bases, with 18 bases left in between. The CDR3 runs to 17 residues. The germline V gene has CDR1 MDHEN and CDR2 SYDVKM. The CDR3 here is CASSLYYMGATDTEAFF. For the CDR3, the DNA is TGTGCCAGCAGTTTATATTATATGGGGGCAACAGACACTGAAGCTTTCTTT.

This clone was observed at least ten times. CDR3 DNA: TGCAGTGCTCGACAGGGTGAAACTGAAGCTTTCTTT. It encodes CSARQGETEAFF. The V gene is TRBV20-1, the J gene TRBJ1-1, with 7 positions matching TRBD1. The trim removed 5 bases at V and 5 bases at J, leaving 5 bases unmatched. Germline V gene sequence: CDR1 DFQATT, CDR2 SNEGSKA (reference sequence). This CDR3 is built from 12 residues.

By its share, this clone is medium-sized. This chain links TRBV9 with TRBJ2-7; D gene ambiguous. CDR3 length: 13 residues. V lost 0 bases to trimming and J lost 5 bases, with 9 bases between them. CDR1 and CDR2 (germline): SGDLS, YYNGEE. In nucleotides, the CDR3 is TGTGCCAGCAGCGTAGGATCAGCCCACGAGCAGTACTTC. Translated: CASSVGSAHEQYF.

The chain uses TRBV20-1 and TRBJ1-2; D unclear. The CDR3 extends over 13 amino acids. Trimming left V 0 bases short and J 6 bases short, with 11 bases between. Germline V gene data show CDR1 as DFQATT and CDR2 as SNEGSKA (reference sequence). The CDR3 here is CSAREYGGDGYTF. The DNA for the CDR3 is TGCAGTGCTAGAGAGTATGGTGGGGATGGCTACACCTTC.

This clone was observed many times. This CDR3 is CASSPRETQYF. The CDR3 DNA is TGTGCCAGCAGCCCGAGGGAGACCCAGTACTTC. V and J are TRBV14 and TRBJ2-5; no clear D gene. The CDR3 is 11 amino acids. The ends were cut back, 4 bases at V and 5 bases at J, with 5 bases in the middle. Germline V gene data show CDR1 as SGHDN and CDR2 as FVKESK.

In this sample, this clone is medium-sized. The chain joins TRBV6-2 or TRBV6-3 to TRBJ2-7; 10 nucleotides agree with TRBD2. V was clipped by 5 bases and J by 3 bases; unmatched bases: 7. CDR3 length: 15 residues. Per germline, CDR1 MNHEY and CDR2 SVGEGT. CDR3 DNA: TGTGCCAGCAGTCACGATTCTAGCGGGGGCTACGAGCAGTACTTC. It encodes CASSHDSSGGYEQYF.

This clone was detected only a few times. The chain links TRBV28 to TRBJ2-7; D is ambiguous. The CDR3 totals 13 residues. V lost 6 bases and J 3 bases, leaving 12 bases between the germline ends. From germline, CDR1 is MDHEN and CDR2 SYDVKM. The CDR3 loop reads CASRPGPDYEQYF. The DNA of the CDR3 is TGTGCCAGCAGACCCGGGCCAGACTACGAGCAGTACTTC.

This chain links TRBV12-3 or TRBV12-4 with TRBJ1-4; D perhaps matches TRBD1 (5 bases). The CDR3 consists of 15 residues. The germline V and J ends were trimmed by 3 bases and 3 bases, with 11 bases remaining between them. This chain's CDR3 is CASSLATRANEKLFF. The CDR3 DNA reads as TGTGCCAGCAGTTTGGCAACCAGGGCTAATGAAAAACTGTTTTTT.

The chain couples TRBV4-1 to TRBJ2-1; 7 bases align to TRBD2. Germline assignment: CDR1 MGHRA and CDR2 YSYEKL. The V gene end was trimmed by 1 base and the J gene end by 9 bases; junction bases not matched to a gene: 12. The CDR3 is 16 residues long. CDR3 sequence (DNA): TGCGCCAGCAGCCAAGGTGGACTAGTTGTGGTTAGTGAGCAGTTCTTC. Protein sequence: CASSQGGLVVVSEQFF.

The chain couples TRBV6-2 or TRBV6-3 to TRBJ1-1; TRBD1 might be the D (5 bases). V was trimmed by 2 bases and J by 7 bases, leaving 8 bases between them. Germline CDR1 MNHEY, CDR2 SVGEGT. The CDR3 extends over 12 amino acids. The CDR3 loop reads CASSYNGGEAFF. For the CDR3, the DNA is TGTGCCAGCAGTTACAACGGGGGTGAAGCTTTCTTT.